A selection of T cell receptor beta chains follows, all from one sample in a study of T-cell reconstitution after alpha-beta-depleted transplantation in children. TCRdb re-derived calls from the PCR reads in MiXCR, one entry per CDR3 protein. The sample includes about 640,000 distinct CDR3 sequences, around a sixth of them seen just once. The sample consisted of PBMCs from the stem cell graft donor, taken from the stem cell graft. These receptors came from a human donor who donated a stem cell graft to a child with acute myeloid leukemia. The conserved cysteine and the conserved F or W are not part of the CDR3 here. The size entry is marked missing in some rows and otherwise reads once, few, many or a size class.

v_gene	abundance	j_gene	CDR3aa
TRBV6-5	many	TRBJ1-3	ASSYGQGAGNTIY
TRBV6-5	few	TRBJ2-5	ASSPSRRKETQY
TRBV7-3	NA	TRBJ2-1	ASSRLSGGLNEQF
TRBV20-1	many	TRBJ2-1	SAAYEGASYNEQF
TRBV4-1	NA	TRBJ2-1	ASSQVTVPSSYNEQF
TRBV6-1	NA	TRBJ1-5	ASFDSINQPQH
TRBV20-1	NA	TRBJ2-1	CARTQEPTSLAYNEQF
TRBV6-5	NA	TRBJ2-1	ASSYSAERNEQF
TRBV20-1	few	TRBJ2-3	SARVRAARTDTQY
TRBV4-2	few	TRBJ2-1	ASSHYPGGLTGTDYNEQF
TRBV12-5	few	TRBJ2-3	ASGLAYQGASTDTQY
TRBV12-3/TRBV12-4	many	TRBJ2-3	ASSLWDTQY
TRBV10-3	NA	TRBJ1-1	AISAQGGTEAF
TRBV2	few	TRBJ2-5	ASSESGRRETQY
TRBV12-3/TRBV12-4	NA	TRBJ1-3	ASSLGTDSSGNTIY
TRBV7-3	many	TRBJ2-3	ASSLPRAGRADTQY
TRBV7-2	few	TRBJ2-3	ASGGGLTDTQY
TRBV7-9	few	TRBJ1-6	ASSLAGMNSPLH
TRBV20-1	few	TRBJ1-5	SAVTGGESQPQH
TRBV27	many	TRBJ1-2	ASSLTSGTGPDYGYT
TRBV20-1	many	TRBJ2-1	SARPAGVEIDEQF
TRBV7-3	NA	TRBJ2-3	ASSLIQEDTQY
TRBV21-1	NA	TRBJ2-1	ASSKVSWRGAISSYNEQF
TRBV15	many	TRBJ2-5	ATSEPYQETQY
TRBV29-1	many	TRBJ2-3	SGGPRDTQY
TRBV6-1	NA	TRBJ1-2	ASCPGQGYGYT
TRBV7-2	NA	TRBJ1-1	ASSLGLGRTEAF
TRBV7-2	many	TRBJ2-5	ASSLDRDRY
TRBV5-6	NA	TRBJ1-1	ASSSGGGRRLNTEAF
TRBV5-6	many	TRBJ2-5	ASSLGALRAGTQY
TRBV7-2	many	TRBJ1-6	ASSLNRDSPLH
TRBV6-5	few	TRBJ2-3	ASSYKGRGGGVPDTQY
TRBV13	NA	TRBJ1-1	ASSFPGGGYTEAF
TRBV7-2	few	TRBJ1-2	ASSQRTGDRYGYT
TRBV28	NA	TRBJ2-2	ASSLSFGELF
TRBV15	few	TRBJ1-1	ATSRGSMNTEAF
TRBV9	many	TRBJ2-2	ASSVGPGELF
TRBV6-5	many	TRBJ2-1	ASSYSQGSGEF
TRBV29-1	many	TRBJ1-1	SAGRVGNTEAF
TRBV5-1	NA	TRBJ1-1	ASSAQLNTEAF
TRBV7-9	NA	TRBJ1-1	ASSSITSEAF
TRBV20-1	NA	TRBJ2-1	SAYGLAGGPGEQF
TRBV6-2/TRBV6-3	few	TRBJ2-1	ASSYSGGYYNEQF
TRBV7-9	NA	TRBJ2-1	ASSLGELVEQF
TRBV12-3/TRBV12-4	NA	TRBJ2-6	ASSFRERPSRANVLT
TRBV12-3/TRBV12-4	NA	TRBJ2-2	ASSPLRGGTGELF
TRBV20-1	many	TRBJ2-5	SARTSGFQETQY
TRBV15	NA	TRBJ2-3	ATSRAREGYSHTHREDTQY
TRBV9	NA	TRBJ2-1	ASSVPTSGESDEQF
TRBV6-1	many	TRBJ2-7	ASSGAVSSYEQY
TRBV20-1	few	TRBJ2-3	SARDLASGGAITDTQY
TRBV7-2	NA	TRBJ1-3	ASSSDRGQGNTIY
TRBV20-1	many	TRBJ1-1	SARDPGLGSTEAF
TRBV27	many	TRBJ2-1	ASSIGQGISKF
TRBV6-5	few	TRBJ1-2	ASSYSKGGPLYGYT
TRBV7-8	few	TRBJ1-2	ASSLQGRTNYGYT
TRBV20-1	many	TRBJ2-1	SSRGVGGNEQF